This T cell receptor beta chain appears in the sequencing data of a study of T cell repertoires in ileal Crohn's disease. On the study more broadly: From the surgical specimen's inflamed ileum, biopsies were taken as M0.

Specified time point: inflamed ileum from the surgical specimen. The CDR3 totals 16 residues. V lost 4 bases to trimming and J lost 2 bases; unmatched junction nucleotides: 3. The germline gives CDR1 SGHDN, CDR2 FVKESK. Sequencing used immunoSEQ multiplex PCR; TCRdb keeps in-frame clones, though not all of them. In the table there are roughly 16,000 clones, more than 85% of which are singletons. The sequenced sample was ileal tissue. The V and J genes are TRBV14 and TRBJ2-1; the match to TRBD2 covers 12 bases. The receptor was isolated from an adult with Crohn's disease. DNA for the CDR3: TGTGCCAGCAGCCTTCGGACTAGCGGGACCTACAATGAGCAGTTCTTC. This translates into CASSLRTSGTYNEQFF. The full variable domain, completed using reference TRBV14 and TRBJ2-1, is EAGVTQFPSHSVIEKGQTVTLRCDPISGHDNLYWYRRVMGKEIKFLLHFVKESKQDESGMPNNRFLAERTGGTYSTLKVQPAELEDSGVYFCASSLRTSGTYNEQFFGPGTRLTVL.